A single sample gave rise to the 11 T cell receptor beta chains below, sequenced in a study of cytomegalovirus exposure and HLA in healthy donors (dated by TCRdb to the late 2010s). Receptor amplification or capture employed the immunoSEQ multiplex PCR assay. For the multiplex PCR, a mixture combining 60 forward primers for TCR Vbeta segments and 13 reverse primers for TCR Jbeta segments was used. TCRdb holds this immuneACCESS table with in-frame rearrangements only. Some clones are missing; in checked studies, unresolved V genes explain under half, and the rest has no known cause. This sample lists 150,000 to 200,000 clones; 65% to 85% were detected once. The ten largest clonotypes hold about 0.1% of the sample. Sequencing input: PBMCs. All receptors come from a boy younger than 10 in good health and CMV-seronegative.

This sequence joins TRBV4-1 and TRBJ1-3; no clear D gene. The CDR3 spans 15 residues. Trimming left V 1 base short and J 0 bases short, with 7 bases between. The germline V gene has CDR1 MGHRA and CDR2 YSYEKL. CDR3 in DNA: TGCGCCAGCAGCCAAGGAGCGTCCTCTGGAAACACCATATATTTT. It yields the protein CASSQGASSGNTIYF.

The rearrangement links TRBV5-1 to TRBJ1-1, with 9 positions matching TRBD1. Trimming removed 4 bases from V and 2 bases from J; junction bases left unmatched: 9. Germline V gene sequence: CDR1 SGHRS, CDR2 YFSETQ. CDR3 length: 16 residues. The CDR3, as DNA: TGCGCCAGCAGCGGGACAGGGTTATCCCGCAACACTGAAGCTTTCTTT. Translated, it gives CASSGTGLSRNTEAFF.

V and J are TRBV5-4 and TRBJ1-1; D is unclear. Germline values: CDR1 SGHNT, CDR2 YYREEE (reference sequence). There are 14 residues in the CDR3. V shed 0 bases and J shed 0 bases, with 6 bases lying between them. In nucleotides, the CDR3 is TGTGCCAGCAGCTTGGCACAGTTGAACACTGAAGCTTTCTTT. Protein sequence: CASSLAQLNTEAFF. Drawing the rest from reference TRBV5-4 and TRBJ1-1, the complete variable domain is ETGVTQSPTHLIKTRGQQVTLRCSSQSGHNTVSWYQQALGQGPQFIFQYYREEENGRGNFPPRFSGLQFPNYSSELNVNALELDDSALYLCASSLAQLNTEAFFGQGTRLTVV.

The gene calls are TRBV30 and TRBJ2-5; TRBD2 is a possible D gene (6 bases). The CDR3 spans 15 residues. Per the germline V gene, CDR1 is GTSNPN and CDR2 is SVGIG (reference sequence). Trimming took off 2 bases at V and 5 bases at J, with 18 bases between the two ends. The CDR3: CAWSWGVGGRETQYF. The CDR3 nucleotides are TGTGCCTGGAGTTGGGGTGTGGGGGGTCGGGAGACCCAGTACTTC.

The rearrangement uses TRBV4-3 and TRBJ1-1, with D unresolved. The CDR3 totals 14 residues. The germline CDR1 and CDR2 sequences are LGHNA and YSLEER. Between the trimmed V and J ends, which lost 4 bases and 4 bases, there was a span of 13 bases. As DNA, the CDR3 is TGCGCCAGCAGCCTGGCTGCGGGGAGCACTGAAGCTTTCTTT. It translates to CASSLAAGSTEAFF.

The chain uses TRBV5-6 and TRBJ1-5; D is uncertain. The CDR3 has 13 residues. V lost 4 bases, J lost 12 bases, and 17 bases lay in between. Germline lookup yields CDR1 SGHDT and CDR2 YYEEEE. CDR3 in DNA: TGTGCCAGCAGCCTCACCCCCTGGCGGGTCCAGCATTTT. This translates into CASSLTPWRVQHF.

CDR3 residues: CASRAGTGSTDTQYF. The CDR3 DNA follows: TGTGCCAGCAGAGCCGGGACAGGGTCGACAGATACGCAGTATTTT. The genes are TRBV6-4 and TRBJ2-3, with TRBD1 matching 9 bases. Germline V gives CDR1 MRHNA, CDR2 SNTAGT. Trimming cost V 6 bases and J 3 bases; bases outside gene matches: 7. The CDR3 runs 15 residues.

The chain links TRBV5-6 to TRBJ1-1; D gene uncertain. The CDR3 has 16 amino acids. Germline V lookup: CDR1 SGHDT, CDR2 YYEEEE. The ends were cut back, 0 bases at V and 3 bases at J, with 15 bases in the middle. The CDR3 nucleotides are TGTGCCAGCAGCTTGGACCGGGTTCTGTTGTACACTGAAGCTTTCTTT. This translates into CASSLDRVLLYTEAFF.

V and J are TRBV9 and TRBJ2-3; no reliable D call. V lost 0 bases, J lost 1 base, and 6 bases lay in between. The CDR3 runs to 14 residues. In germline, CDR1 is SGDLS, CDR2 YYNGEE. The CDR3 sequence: CASSVESGTDTQYF. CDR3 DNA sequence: TGTGCCAGCAGCGTAGAGAGCGGCACAGATACGCAGTATTTT.

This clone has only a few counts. The DNA of the CDR3 is TGTGCCACCAGCAGAGACAGGGAGACCCAGTACTTC. Amino acids: CATSRDRETQYF. The rearrangement uses TRBV15 and TRBJ2-5; no clear D gene. Trimming removed 0 bases at V and 5 bases at J, with 4 bases between. This CDR3 is built from 12 residues. In germline, CDR1 is LNHNV, CDR2 YYDKDF (reference sequence). The whole variable domain, remainder taken from reference TRBV15 and TRBJ2-5, is DAMVIQNPRYQVTQFGKPVTLSCSQTLNHNVMYWYQQKSSQAPKLLFHYYDKDFNNEADTPDNFQSRRPNTSFCFLDIRSPGLGDTAMYLCATSRDRETQYFGPGTRLLVL.

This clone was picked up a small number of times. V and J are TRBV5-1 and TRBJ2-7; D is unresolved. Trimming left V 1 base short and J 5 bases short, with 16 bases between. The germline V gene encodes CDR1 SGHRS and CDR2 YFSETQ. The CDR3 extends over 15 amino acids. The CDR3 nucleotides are TGCGCCAGCAGCTTGCTGACGTCGGGTTGGGACGAGCAGTACTTC. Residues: CASSLLTSGWDEQYF.